Presented here are 8 T cell receptor beta chains from one specimen sequenced in a study of regulatory T cells in long-lasting Graves disease. Both iRepertoire HTBI primers and Arm-PCR of CDR3 regions were used to build the TCR beta libraries. TCRdb called the multiplex PCR reads again in MiXCR, with one record for every CDR3 protein. Here the sample spans approximately 490,000 distinct CDR3 sequences, under 20% being singletons. This sample's time point: newly diagnosed GD, antithyroid drugs for less than 3 months. The TCR library used RNA extracted from PBMCs. The same data also went into a second study, on T cells in Graves' hyperthyroidism and ophthalmopathy.

Sequencing was performed on peripheral blood mononuclear cells (PBMCs), taken at new diagnosis, from a patient treated with antithyroid drugs. Receptor source: a man in his forties or fifties with Graves disease.

This clonotype occurred many times. CDR3: CSADSGQGGNQETQYF. The CDR3 DNA follows: TGCAGTGCCGATAGCGGCCAGGGGGGAAATCAAGAGACCCAGTACTTC. The rearrangement uses TRBV20-1 and TRBJ2-5; D perhaps matches TRBD1 (7 bases). The CDR3 consists of 16 residues. From germline, CDR1 is DFQATT and CDR2 SNEGSKA (reference sequence). The V end lost 6 bases, the J end lost 2 bases, and 22 bases lay between the germline ends.

This clonotype was observed at least ten times. This chain connects TRBV9 to TRBJ2-7; possibly TRBD1 for D (6 bases). The CDR3 is made up of 13 amino acids. Per germline, CDR1 SGDLS and CDR2 YYNGEE. V lost 5 bases and J lost 5, with 14 bases in between. CDR3 amino acids: CASSANRDHEQYF. The CDR3 DNA reads as TGTGCCAGCAGTGCAAACAGGGACCACGAGCAGTACTTC.

Ten or more counts support this clonotype. This chain joins TRBV24-1 and TRBJ2-7; D may be TRBD2 (5 bases). The CDR3 consists of 13 residues. Germline V gives CDR1 KGHDR, CDR2 SFDVKD. V was shortened by 3 bases and J by 5 bases, with 10 bases between the two germline ends. CDR3 in amino acids: CATSDGNSDEQYF. The CDR3 DNA reads TGTGCCACCAGTGATGGCAATAGCGACGAGCAGTACTTC.

This clonotype was found a few times. V is TRBV28 and J is TRBJ2-2; TRBD1 matches at 8 bases. The CDR3 loop spans 15 amino acids. V shed 6 bases and J 4 bases; nucleotides not matched to a gene: 7. Germline values: CDR1 MDHEN, CDR2 SYDVKM. The CDR3 DNA reads as TGTGCCAGCAGCGCCGGGACAGGAGTCACCGGGGAGCTGTTTTTT. Translated: CASSAGTGVTGELFF. Based on the CDR3 plus reference TRBV28 and TRBJ2-2, the full variable domain is DVKVTQSSRYLVKRTGEKVFLECVQDMDHENMFWYRQDPGLGLRLIYFSYDVKMKEKGDIPEGYSVSREKKERFSLILESASTNQTSMYLCASSAGTGVTGELFFGEGSRLTVL.

This clonotype came up a few times. The chain combines TRBV18 with TRBJ1-1; TRBD1 aligns across 10 bases. The V and J ends lost 6 bases and 0 bases, in that order; junction bases with no gene match: 7. The CDR3 covers 16 residues. Germline CDR1 reads KGHSH; CDR2 reads LQKENI. The CDR3 bases are TGTGCCAGCTCCCCCCCGACAGGGGGCATGAACACTGAAGCTTTCTTT. The encoded protein is CASSPPTGGMNTEAFF.

This clonotype was picked up a small number of times. The chain couples TRBV30 to TRBJ2-1; D call uncertain. This CDR3 comprises 13 residues. CDR1 GTSNPN and CDR2 SVGIG come from the germline V gene (reference sequence). The V gene lost 2 bases and the J gene lost 1 base, with 6 bases spanning the gap. CDR3 DNA sequence: TGTGCCTGGAGTCACGGATCCTACAATGAGCAGTTCTTC. Protein sequence: CAWSHGSYNEQFF.

There are many counts of this clonotype. The CDR3, as DNA: TGTGCCAGCAGCCGGGGCGCGAACAATGAGCAGTTCTTC. This encodes CASSRGANNEQFF. J is TRBJ2-1 and V is TRBV3-1, with a weak D call TRBD1 (5 bases). The V gene lost 4 bases and the J gene lost 5 bases, with 9 bases spanning the gap. Germline CDR1 is LGHDT and CDR2 is YNNKEL (reference sequence). The CDR3 is 13 amino acids.

A few counts support this clonotype. J is TRBJ2-1 and V is TRBV18, with TRBD2 as a possible D gene (6 bases). Germline values: CDR1 KGHSH, CDR2 LQKENI. V lost 1 base and J 0 bases, leaving 13 bases between the germline ends. The CDR3 consists of 17 residues. The DNA of the CDR3 is TGTGCCAGCTCACCACTTCCTGGAGGGAGCTCCTACAATGAGCAGTTCTTC. This translates into CASSPLPGGSSYNEQFF. The full variable domain, completed using reference TRBV18 and TRBJ2-1, is NAGVMQNPRHLVRRRGQEARLRCSPMKGHSHVYWYRQLPEEGLKFMVYLQKENIIDESGMPKERFSAEFPKEGPSILRIQQVVRGDSAAYFCASSPLPGGSSYNEQFFGPGTRLTVL.